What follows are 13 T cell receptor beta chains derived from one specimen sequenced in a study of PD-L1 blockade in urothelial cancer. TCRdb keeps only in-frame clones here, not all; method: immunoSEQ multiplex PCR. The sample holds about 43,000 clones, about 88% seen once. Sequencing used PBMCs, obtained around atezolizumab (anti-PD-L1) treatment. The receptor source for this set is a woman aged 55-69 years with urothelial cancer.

The CDR3 coding sequence is TGTGCCAGCAGCGAGACAGGGGCTAATGAAAAACTGTTTTTT. It yields the protein CASSETGANEKLFF. J is TRBJ1-4 and V is TRBV7-8; TRBD1 aligns across 8 bases. This CDR3 has 14 residues. With V trimmed by 5 bases and J by 3 bases, 2 bases remained unmatched. Looked up from germline, CDR1 is SGHVS and CDR2 is FQNEAQ.

The CDR3 nucleotides are TGCGCCAGCACGTACCACTTCGGACAGCAAAATAATTCACCCCTCCACTTT. It is translated as CASTYHFGQQNNSPLHF. The chain links TRBV4-1 to TRBJ1-6; maybe TRBD1 (6 bases). The V end was cut by 7 bases, the J end by 5 bases, with 21 bases between. The CDR3 covers 17 residues. CDR1 MGHRA and CDR2 YSYEKL come from the germline V gene.

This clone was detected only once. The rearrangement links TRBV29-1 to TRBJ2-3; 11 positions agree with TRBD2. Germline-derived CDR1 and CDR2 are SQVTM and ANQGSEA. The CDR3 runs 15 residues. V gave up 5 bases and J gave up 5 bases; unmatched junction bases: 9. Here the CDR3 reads CSVSDVAGGQDTQYF. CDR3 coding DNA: TGCAGCGTTTCCGACGTAGCGGGAGGGCAAGATACGCAGTATTTT.

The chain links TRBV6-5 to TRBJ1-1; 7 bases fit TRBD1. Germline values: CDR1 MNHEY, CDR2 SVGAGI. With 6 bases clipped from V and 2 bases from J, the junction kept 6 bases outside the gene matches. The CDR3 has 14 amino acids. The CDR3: CASRPQGLNTEAFF. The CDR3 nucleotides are TGTGCCAGCAGACCACAGGGGCTCAACACTGAAGCTTTCTTT.

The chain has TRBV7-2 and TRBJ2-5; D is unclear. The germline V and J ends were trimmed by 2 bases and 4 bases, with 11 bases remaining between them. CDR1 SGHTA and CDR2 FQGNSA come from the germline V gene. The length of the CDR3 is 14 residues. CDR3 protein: CASSLSITGETQYF. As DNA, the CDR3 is TGTGCCAGCAGCTTAAGTATCACGGGAGAGACCCAGTACTTC.

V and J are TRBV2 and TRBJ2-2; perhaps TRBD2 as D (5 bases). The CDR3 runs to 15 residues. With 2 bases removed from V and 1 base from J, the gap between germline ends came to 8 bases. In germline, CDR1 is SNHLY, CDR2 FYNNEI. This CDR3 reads CASSERSGNTGELFF. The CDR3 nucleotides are TGTGCCAGCAGTGAAAGGAGCGGGAACACCGGGGAGCTGTTTTTT.

The CDR3 here is CASSQGIGVHNEQFF. In DNA form, the CDR3 reads TGCGCCAGCAGCCAGGGAATAGGGGTCCACAATGAGCAGTTCTTC. This sequence joins TRBV4-3 and TRBJ2-1; D may be TRBD1 (5 bases). CDR1 is LGHNA and CDR2 is YSLEER in the germline V gene. This CDR3 has 15 residues. With 3 bases removed from V and 5 bases from J, the gap between germline ends came to 14 bases.

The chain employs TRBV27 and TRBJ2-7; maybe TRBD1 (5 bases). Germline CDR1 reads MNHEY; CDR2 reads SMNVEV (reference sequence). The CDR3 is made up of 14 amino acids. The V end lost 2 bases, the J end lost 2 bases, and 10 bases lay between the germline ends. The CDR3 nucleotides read TGTGCCAGCAGTTTAAGGGGCAGGACCTACGAGCAGTACTTC. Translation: CASSLRGRTYEQYF.

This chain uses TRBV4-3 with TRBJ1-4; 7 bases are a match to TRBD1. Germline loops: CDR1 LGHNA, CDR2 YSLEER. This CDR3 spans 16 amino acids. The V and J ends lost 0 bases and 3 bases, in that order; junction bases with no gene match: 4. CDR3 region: CASSQEKGAPNEKLFF. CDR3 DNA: TGCGCCAGCAGCCAAGAAAAGGGGGCGCCTAATGAAAAACTGTTTTTT.

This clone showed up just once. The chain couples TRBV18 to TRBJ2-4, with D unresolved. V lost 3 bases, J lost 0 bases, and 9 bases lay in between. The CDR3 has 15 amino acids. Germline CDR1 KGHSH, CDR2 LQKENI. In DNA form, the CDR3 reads TGTGCCAGCTCACCCTCCGGTGTAGCCAAAAACATTCAGTACTTC. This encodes CASSPSGVAKNIQYF.

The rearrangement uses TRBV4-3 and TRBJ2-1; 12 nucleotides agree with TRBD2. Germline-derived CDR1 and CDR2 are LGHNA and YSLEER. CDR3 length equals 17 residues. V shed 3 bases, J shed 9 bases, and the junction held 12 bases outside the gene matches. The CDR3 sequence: CASSHGYRLAGEGEQFF. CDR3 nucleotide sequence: TGCGCCAGCAGCCACGGATACCGACTAGCGGGGGAGGGTGAGCAGTTCTTC.

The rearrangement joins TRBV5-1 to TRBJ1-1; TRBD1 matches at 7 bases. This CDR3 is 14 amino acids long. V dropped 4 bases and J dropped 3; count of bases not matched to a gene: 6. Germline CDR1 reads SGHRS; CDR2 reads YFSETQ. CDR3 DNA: TGCGCCAGCAGCCTCGACAGGGTGTACACTGAAGCTTTCTTT. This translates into CASSLDRVYTEAFF.

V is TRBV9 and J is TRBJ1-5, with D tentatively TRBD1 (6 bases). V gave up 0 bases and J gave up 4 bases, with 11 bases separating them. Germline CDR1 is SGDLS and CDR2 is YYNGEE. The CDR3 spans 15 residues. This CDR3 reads CASSVGGRGNQPQHF. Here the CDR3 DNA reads TGTGCCAGCAGCGTAGGGGGGCGCGGGAATCAGCCCCAGCATTTT.